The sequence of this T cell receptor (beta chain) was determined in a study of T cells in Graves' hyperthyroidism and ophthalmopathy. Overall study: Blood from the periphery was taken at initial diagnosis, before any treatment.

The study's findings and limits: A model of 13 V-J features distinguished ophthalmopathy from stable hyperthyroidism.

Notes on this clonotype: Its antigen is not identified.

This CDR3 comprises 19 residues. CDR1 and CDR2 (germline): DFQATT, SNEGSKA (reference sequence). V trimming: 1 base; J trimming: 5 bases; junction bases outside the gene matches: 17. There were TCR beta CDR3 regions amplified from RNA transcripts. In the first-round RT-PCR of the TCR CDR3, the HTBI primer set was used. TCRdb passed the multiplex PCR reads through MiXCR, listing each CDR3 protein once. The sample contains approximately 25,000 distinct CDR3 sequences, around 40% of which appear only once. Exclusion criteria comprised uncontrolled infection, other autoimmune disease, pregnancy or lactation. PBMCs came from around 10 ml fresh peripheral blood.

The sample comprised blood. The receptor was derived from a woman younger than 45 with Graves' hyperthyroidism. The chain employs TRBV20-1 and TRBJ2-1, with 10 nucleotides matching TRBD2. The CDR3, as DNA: TGCAGTGCTAGAGGCCGGGGGGGCCCAGGACTAGCGGAAGACAATGAGCAGTTCTTC. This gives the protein CSARGRGGPGLAEDNEQFF.